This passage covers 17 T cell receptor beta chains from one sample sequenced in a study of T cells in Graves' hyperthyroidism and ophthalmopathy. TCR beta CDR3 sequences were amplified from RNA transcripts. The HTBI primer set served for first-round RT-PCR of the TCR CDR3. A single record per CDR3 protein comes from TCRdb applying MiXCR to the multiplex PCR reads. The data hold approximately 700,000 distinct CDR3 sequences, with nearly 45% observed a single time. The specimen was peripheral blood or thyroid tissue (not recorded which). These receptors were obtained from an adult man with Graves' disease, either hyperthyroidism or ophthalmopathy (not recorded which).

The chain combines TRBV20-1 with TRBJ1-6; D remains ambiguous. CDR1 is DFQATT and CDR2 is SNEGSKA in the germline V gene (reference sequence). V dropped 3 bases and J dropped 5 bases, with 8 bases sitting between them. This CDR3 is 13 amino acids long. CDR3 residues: CSARKADNSPLHF. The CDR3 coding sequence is TGCAGTGCTAGGAAGGCGGATAATTCACCCCTCCACTTT.

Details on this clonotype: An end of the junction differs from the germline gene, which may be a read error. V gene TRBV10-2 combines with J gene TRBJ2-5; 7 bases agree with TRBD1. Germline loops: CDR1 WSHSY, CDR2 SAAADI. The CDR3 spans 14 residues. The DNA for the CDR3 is TGTGCCGCCAGTGACTCGGGACAGCAAGAGACCCAGTACTTC. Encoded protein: CAASDSGQQETQYF.

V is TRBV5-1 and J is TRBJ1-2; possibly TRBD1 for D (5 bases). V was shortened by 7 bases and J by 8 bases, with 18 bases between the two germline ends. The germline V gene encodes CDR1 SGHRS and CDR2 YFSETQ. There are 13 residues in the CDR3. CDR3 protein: CASSYLARVGYTF. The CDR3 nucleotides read TGCGCCAGCTCTTACCTGGCCAGGGTAGGCTACACCTTC.

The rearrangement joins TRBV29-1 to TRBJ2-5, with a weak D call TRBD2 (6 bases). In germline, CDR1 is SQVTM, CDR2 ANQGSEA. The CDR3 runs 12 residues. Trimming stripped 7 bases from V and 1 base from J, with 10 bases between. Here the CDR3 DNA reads TGCAGCGCAATGGAGGGCCAAGAGACCCAGTACTTC. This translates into CSAMEGQETQYF.

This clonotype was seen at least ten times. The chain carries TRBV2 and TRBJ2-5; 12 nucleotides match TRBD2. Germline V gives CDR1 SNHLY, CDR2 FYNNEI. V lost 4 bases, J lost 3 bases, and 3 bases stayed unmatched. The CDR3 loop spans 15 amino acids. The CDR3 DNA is TGTGCCAGCAGTGTGACTAGCGGGGGAGAAGAGACCCAGTACTTC. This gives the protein CASSVTSGGEETQYF.

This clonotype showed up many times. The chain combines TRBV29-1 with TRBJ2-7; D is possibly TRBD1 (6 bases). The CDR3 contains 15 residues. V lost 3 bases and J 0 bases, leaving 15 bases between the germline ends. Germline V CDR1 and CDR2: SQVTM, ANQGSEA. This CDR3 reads CSVDLGTSASYEQYF. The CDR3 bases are TGCAGCGTTGACTTAGGGACATCGGCCTCCTACGAGCAGTACTTC.

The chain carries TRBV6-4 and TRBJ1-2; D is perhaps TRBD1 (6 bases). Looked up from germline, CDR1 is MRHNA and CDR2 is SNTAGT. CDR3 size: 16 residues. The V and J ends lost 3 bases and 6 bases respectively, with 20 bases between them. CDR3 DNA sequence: TGTGCCAGCAGTGAGAGCTGGGGGGCTTTAAGGGATGGCTACACCTTC. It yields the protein CASSESWGALRDGYTF.

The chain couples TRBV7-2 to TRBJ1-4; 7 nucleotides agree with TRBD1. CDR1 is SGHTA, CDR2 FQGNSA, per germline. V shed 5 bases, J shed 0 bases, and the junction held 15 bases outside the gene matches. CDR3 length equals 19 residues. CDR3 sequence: CASSVLRDRGLATNEKLFF. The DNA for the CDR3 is TGTGCCAGCAGCGTCCTCCGGGACAGAGGACTTGCAACTAATGAAAAACTGTTTTTT.

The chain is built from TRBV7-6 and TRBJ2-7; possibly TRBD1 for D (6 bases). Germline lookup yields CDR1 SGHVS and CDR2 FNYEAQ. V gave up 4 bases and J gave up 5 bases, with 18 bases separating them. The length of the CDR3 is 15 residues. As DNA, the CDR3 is TGTGCCAGCAGCTCACCATCCAGGGGTCTGGACGAGCAGTACTTC. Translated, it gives CASSSPSRGLDEQYF.

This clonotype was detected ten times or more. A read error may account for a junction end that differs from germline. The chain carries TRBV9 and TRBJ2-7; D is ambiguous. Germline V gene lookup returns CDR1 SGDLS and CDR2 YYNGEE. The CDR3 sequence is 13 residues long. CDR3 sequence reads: CASSPSNSDEQYF. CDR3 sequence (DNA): TGTGCCAGCAGCCCCTCGAACTCCGACGAGCAGTACTTC.

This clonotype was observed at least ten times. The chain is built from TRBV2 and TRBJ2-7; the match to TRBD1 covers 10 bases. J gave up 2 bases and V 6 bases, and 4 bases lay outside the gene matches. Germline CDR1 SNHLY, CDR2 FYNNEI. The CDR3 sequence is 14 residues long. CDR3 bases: TGTGCCAGCAGAGGGACAGGGGCGGCCTACGAGCAGTACTTC. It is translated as CASRGTGAAYEQYF.

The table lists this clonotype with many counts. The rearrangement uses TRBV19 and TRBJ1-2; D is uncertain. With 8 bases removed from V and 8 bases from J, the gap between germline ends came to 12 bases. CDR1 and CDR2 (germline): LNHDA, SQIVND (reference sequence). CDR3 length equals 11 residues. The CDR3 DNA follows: TGTGCCAGTGACGGGCAAGCGGGCTACACCTTC. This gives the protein CASDGQAGYTF. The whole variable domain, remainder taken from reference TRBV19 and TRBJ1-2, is DGGITQSPKYLFRKEGQNVTLSCEQNLNHDAMYWYRQDPGQGLRLIYYSQIVNDFQKGDIAEGYSVSREKKESFPLTVTSAQKNPTAFYLCASDGQAGYTFGSGTRLTVV.

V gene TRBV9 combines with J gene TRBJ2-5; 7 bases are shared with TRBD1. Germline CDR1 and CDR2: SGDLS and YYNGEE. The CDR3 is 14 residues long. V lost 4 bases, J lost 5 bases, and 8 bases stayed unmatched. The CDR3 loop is CASSQDWGQETQYF. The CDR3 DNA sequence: TGTGCCAGCAGCCAAGATTGGGGACAGGAGACCCAGTACTTC. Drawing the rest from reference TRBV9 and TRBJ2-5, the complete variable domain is DSGVTQTPKHLITATGQRVTLRCSPRSGDLSVYWYQQSLDQGLQFLIQYYNGEERAKGNILERFSAQQFPDLHSELNLSSLELGDSALYFCASSQDWGQETQYFGPGTRLLVL.

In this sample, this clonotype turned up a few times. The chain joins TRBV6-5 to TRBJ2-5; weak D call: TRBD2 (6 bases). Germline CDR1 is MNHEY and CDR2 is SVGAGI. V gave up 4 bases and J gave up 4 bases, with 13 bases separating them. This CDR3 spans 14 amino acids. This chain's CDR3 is CASSFRGGIETQYF. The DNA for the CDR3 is TGTGCCAGCAGTTTCCGGGGAGGCATAGAGACCCAGTACTTC.

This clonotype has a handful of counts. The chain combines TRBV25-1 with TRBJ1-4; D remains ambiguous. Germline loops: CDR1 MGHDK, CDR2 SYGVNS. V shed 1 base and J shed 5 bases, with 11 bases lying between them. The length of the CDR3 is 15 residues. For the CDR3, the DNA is TGTGCCAGCAGTGAATTGGTGGGCGGAAATGAAAAACTGTTTTTT. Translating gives CASSELVGGNEKLFF.

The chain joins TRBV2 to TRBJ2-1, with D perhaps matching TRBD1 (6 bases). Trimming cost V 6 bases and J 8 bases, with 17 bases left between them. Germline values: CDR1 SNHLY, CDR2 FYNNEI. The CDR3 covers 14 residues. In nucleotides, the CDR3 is TGTGCCAGCAGCTTACCGGACAGAGGCGATGAGCAGTTCTTC. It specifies CASSLPDRGDEQFF.

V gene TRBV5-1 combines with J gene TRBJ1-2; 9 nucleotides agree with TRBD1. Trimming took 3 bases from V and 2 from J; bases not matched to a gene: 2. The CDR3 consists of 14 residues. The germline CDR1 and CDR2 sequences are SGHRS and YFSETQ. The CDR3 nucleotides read TGCGCCAGCAGCTCGACAGGGGGGAACTATGGCTACACCTTC. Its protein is CASSSTGGNYGYTF.